These 6 T cell receptor beta chains originate from one sample sequenced in a study of T cell changes during pregnancy in multiple sclerosis (dated by TCRdb to between 2017 and 2020). Library creation used the immunoSEQ multiplex PCR assay. In its TCRdb copy, this immuneACCESS table keeps in-frame sequences only and misses some clones. Where compared with another copy, unresolved V genes explain less than half of these, and the others have no known cause. Present in this sample are tens of thousands of clones, roughly 90% of which were seen just once. The ten largest account for approximately 1.8% of the sample. The starting material was peripheral blood, obtained in the first trimester of pregnancy. Receptor source: a female donor in good health, enrolled as a control in a pregnancy study.

The gene calls are TRBV2 and TRBJ2-5, with a tentative D call TRBD1 (5 bases). The V and J ends lost 3 bases and 2 bases respectively, with 7 bases between them. This CDR3 is 13 amino acids long. Germline values: CDR1 SNHLY, CDR2 FYNNEI. The CDR3: CASSEGLQETQYF. CDR3 bases: TGTGCCAGCAGTGAGGGGCTTCAAGAGACCCAGTACTTC.

The chain carries TRBV27 and TRBJ1-5; TRBD1 is a possible D gene (5 bases). Germline CDR1 MNHEY, CDR2 SMNVEV (reference sequence). Trimming cost V 3 bases and J 7 bases, with 16 bases left between them. The CDR3 covers 15 residues. The CDR3 sequence: CASSFTGRGEQPQHF. CDR3 DNA: TGTGCCAGCAGTTTTACGGGACGGGGGGAACAGCCCCAGCATTTT.

This clone appeared once. This chain joins TRBV2 and TRBJ2-4, with 9 positions matching TRBD1. The trim removed 11 bases at V and 8 bases at J, leaving 13 bases unmatched. In germline, CDR1 is SNHLY, CDR2 FYNNEI. The CDR3 totals 14 residues. The CDR3 DNA reads TGTGCCTCTTCGGTGGGGACAGGGATTTACATTCAGTACTTC. Its protein product is CASSVGTGIYIQYF.

The chain carries TRBV5-4 and TRBJ2-1; weak D call: TRBD2 (6 bases). The CDR3 loop spans 15 amino acids. V was trimmed by 1 base and J by 9 bases, leaving 17 bases between them. CDR1 is SGHNT and CDR2 is YYREEE in the germline V gene (reference sequence). CDR3 in amino acids: CASSLRRESRGEQFF. CDR3 in DNA: TGTGCCAGCAGCTTGAGGAGGGAGTCGCGAGGTGAGCAGTTCTTC.

This sequence joins TRBV27 and TRBJ1-1, with TRBD1 matching over 9 bases. This CDR3 region has 14 residues. The V gene's germline CDR1 is MNHEY and CDR2 SMNVEV (reference sequence). With 7 bases clipped from V and 4 bases from J, the junction kept 7 bases outside the gene matches. CDR3 DNA: TGTGCCAGCACAGCCGGGACAGGGCCCACTGAAGCTTTCTTT. Protein: CASTAGTGPTEAFF.

To note about this clone: Other DNA variants within this sample encode the same CDR3. This chain connects TRBV28 to TRBJ2-7; D is ambiguous. Per germline, CDR1 MDHEN and CDR2 SYDVKM. Trimming cost V 1 base and J 0 bases, with 7 bases left between them. This CDR3 has 14 residues. CDR3 sequence (DNA): TGTGCCAGCAGTTTATCTCCTAGCTCCTACGAGCAGTACTTC. The encoded protein is CASSLSPSSYEQYF. Complete variable domain (other parts from reference TRBV28 and TRBJ2-7): DVKVTQSSRYLVKRTGEKVFLECVQDMDHENMFWYRQDPGLGLRLIYFSYDVKMKEKGDIPEGYSVSREKKERFSLILESASTNQTSMYLCASSLSPSSYEQYFGPGTRLTVT.